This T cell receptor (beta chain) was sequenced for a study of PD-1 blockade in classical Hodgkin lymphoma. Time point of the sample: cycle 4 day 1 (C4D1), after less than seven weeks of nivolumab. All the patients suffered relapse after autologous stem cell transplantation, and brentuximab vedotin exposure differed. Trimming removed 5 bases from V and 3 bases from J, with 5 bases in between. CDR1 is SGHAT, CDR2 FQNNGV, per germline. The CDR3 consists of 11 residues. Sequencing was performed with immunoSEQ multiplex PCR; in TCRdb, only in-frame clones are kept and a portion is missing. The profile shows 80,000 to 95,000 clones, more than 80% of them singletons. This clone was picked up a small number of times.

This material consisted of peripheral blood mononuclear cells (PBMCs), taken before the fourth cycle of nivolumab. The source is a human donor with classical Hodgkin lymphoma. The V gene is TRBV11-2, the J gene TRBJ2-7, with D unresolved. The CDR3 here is CASSAYYEQYF. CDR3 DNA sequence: TGTGCCAGCAGCGCCTACTACGAGCAGTACTTC. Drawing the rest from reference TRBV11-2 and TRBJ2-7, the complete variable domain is EAGVAQSPRYKIIEKRQSVAFWCNPISGHATLYWYQQILGQGPKLLIQFQNNGVVDDSQLPKDRFSAERLKGVDSTLKIQPAKLEDSAVYLCASSAYYEQYFGPGTRLTVT.